This is a list of T cell receptor beta chains from one sample in a study of OX40 agonist ivuxolimab in advanced cancers. Data came from immunoSEQ multiplex PCR; TCRdb stores just in-frame clones and leaves some out. The repertoire consists of 65,000 to 95,000 clones, with over 75% occurring once and the leading ten covering roughly 2.1%. The source material was CD4+ or CD8+ T cells sorted from blood, sampled in a trial of the OX40 agonist ivuxolimab. The receptors here all came from an adult with an advanced solid tumor such as melanoma, head and neck, liver or kidney cancer. Each CDR3 is given with its conserved first and last residue. The D gene is left open where the match is weak. Clone size, where shown, is once, few, many, or a class for clones that have expanded.

D gene: TRBD2
J gene: TRBJ2-3
V gene: TRBV2
clone size: NA
CDR3 DNA: TGTGCCAGCAGTCTCACTAGCGGAAGCACAGATACGCAGTATTTT
CDR3 protein: CASSLTSGSTDTQYF

D gene: NA
J gene: TRBJ2-5
V gene: TRBV11-3
clone size: NA
CDR3 DNA: TGTGCCAGCAGCGCACTAGCTTCCCCGGGAGAGACCCAGTACTTC
CDR3 protein: CASSALASPGETQYF

D gene: NA
J gene: TRBJ1-2
V gene: TRBV6-1
clone size: once
CDR3 DNA: TGTGCCAGCAGTGAAGCGCAGGGCACTCCCCACTATGGCTACACCTTC
CDR3 protein: CASSEAQGTPHYGYTF

D gene: TRBD1
J gene: TRBJ2-7
V gene: TRBV7-6
clone size: NA
CDR3 DNA: TGTGCCAGCAGCTTAGTCCCCGGGACAGGGGCCGCTACAGAGCAGTACTTC
CDR3 protein: CASSLVPGTGAATEQYF

D gene: NA
J gene: TRBJ1-2
V gene: TRBV30
clone size: NA
CDR3 DNA: TGTGCCTGGAGCGGGCAGGGTGTGAATGGCTACACCTTC
CDR3 protein: CAWSGQGVNGYTF

D gene: TRBD2
J gene: TRBJ2-5
V gene: TRBV5-4
clone size: NA
CDR3 DNA: TGTGCCAGCAGCTTGCCGTCTAGCGGGGAGTGGAAAGAGACCCAGTACTTC
CDR3 protein: CASSLPSSGEWKETQYF

D gene: TRBD1
J gene: TRBJ1-1
V gene: TRBV10-2
clone size: NA
CDR3 DNA: TGCGCCAGCAGGGGGGACAGGGACACTGAAGCTTTCTTT
CDR3 protein: CASRGDRDTEAFF

D gene: NA
J gene: TRBJ2-2
V gene: TRBV30
clone size: NA
CDR3 DNA: TGTGCCTGGAGTGTCGGAACGAGCGGGAACACCGGGGAGCTGTTTTTT
CDR3 protein: CAWSVGTSGNTGELFF

D gene: NA
J gene: TRBJ1-5
V gene: TRBV30
clone size: NA
CDR3 DNA: TGTGCCTGGAGTGCTGCCGGAAATCAGCCCCAGCATTTT
CDR3 protein: CAWSAAGNQPQHF

D gene: TRBD2
J gene: TRBJ2-1
V gene: TRBV27
clone size: NA
CDR3 DNA: TGTGCCAGCACCTCTAGAGGGACTAGCGGGGGTAGCTCCTACAATGAGCAGTTCTTC
CDR3 protein: CASTSRGTSGGSSYNEQFF

D gene: NA
J gene: TRBJ2-3
V gene: TRBV20-1
clone size: NA
CDR3 DNA: TGCAGTGCTGTACGGACAGATACGCAGTATTTT
CDR3 protein: CSAVRTDTQYF

D gene: TRBD1
J gene: TRBJ1-5
V gene: TRBV30
clone size: NA
CDR3 DNA: TGTGCCTGTGGAGGACAGGGGAGCAATCAGCCCCAGCATTTT
CDR3 protein: CACGGQGSNQPQHF

D gene: TRBD2
J gene: TRBJ2-1
V gene: TRBV18
clone size: NA
CDR3 DNA: TGTGCCAGCTCACCGACCCAGCGGGGGATTTTTCTCGAGCAGTTCTTC
CDR3 protein: CASSPTQRGIFLEQFF

D gene: TRBD1
J gene: TRBJ1-1
V gene: TRBV18
clone size: NA
CDR3 DNA: TGTGCCAGCTCACCACTTTATTTAAGGGCAGGGGGGACGAACACTGAAGCTTTCTTT
CDR3 protein: CASSPLYLRAGGTNTEAFF

D gene: NA
J gene: TRBJ2-2
V gene: TRBV5-4
clone size: NA
CDR3 DNA: TGTGCCAGCAGCTTGGTAGGGGGAACGAACACCGGGGAGCTGTTTTTT
CDR3 protein: CASSLVGGTNTGELFF

D gene: TRBD1
J gene: TRBJ1-2
V gene: TRBV7-3
clone size: NA
CDR3 DNA: TGTGCCAGCAGCTTCGGACAGGGGGATGGCTACACCTTC
CDR3 protein: CASSFGQGDGYTF

D gene: NA
J gene: TRBJ1-2
V gene: TRBV4-2
clone size: NA
CDR3 DNA: TGTGCCAGCAGCCAAGGAGCCTATGGCTACACCTTC
CDR3 protein: CASSQGAYGYTF

D gene: NA
J gene: TRBJ1-5
V gene: TRBV18
clone size: once
CDR3 DNA: TGTGCCAGCTCACCTTACGGCGCGGGCCAGGGGAAGATTCAGCCCCAGCATTTT
CDR3 protein: CASSPYGAGQGKIQPQHF

D gene: TRBD1
J gene: TRBJ2-3
V gene: TRBV11-2
clone size: NA
CDR3 DNA: TGTGCCAGCAGCTTAGTGTTCGGGACAGGGGGTACGCAGTATTTT
CDR3 protein: CASSLVFGTGGTQYF

D gene: TRBD1
J gene: TRBJ1-4
V gene: TRBV7-8
clone size: once
CDR3 DNA: TGTGCCAGCAGCTTAAGGAGACAGGGGGGCGAAAAACTGTTTTTT
CDR3 protein: CASSLRRQGGEKLFF

D gene: TRBD1
J gene: TRBJ1-1
V gene: TRBV7-2
clone size: NA
CDR3 DNA: TGTGCCAGCAGCCCGGACAGGGTGAACACTGAAGCTTTCTTT
CDR3 protein: CASSPDRVNTEAFF

D gene: NA
J gene: TRBJ1-1
V gene: TRBV6-6
clone size: NA
CDR3 DNA: TGTGCCAGCAGTTACAGCATGCGGACTGAAGCTTTCTTT
CDR3 protein: CASSYSMRTEAFF

D gene: NA
J gene: TRBJ1-2
V gene: TRBV7-9
clone size: NA
CDR3 DNA: TGTGCCAGCAGCCAGGACAGCCCAGGACTTTATGGCGGCTACACCTTC
CDR3 protein: CASSQDSPGLYGGYTF

D gene: NA
J gene: TRBJ2-7
V gene: TRBV11-2
clone size: NA
CDR3 DNA: TGTGCCAGCAGCCCTTTTGGACTGGGCTTCGGGCAGTACTTC
CDR3 protein: CASSPFGLGFGQYF

D gene: NA
J gene: TRBJ2-3
V gene: TRBV27
clone size: NA
CDR3 DNA: TGTGCCAGCAGAAGGGTAGTCTCGGCAGATACGCAGTATTTT
CDR3 protein: CASRRVVSADTQYF

D gene: TRBD2
J gene: TRBJ2-2
V gene: TRBV7-9
clone size: NA
CDR3 DNA: TGTGCCAGCAGCTTCGGACTAGCGGGAGTTGACACCGGGGAGCTGTTTTTT
CDR3 protein: CASSFGLAGVDTGELFF

D gene: NA
J gene: TRBJ1-5
V gene: TRBV30
clone size: NA
CDR3 DNA: TGTGCCTGGAGTGGGGTCAGCCAGCCCCAGCATTTT
CDR3 protein: CAWSGVSQPQHF

D gene: TRBD1
J gene: TRBJ2-5
V gene: TRBV6-5
clone size: NA
CDR3 DNA: TGTGCCAGCAGTTACACAGGGGGCCCCTTGGGTGAGCAGTACTTC
CDR3 protein: CASSYTGGPLGEQYF

D gene: NA
J gene: TRBJ2-7
V gene: TRBV6-1
clone size: NA
CDR3 DNA: TGTGCCAGCAGTGAATCTGACAGGACCATAGACGAGCAGTACTTC
CDR3 protein: CASSESDRTIDEQYF

D gene: NA
J gene: TRBJ2-4
V gene: TRBV7-9
clone size: NA
CDR3 DNA: TGTGCCAGCAGCTTAGGGGGGCTTGTCAAAAACATTCAGTACTTC
CDR3 protein: CASSLGGLVKNIQYF

D gene: NA
J gene: TRBJ2-7
V gene: TRBV6-1
clone size: once
CDR3 DNA: TGTGCCAGCAGTGAAGCCTCCCAGCGGCCAAACGAGCAGTACTTC
CDR3 protein: CASSEASQRPNEQYF

D gene: NA
J gene: TRBJ2-7
V gene: TRBV7-9
clone size: NA
CDR3 DNA: TGTGCCAGCAGCTTAGAGGGGCCCTACGAGCAGTACTTC
CDR3 protein: CASSLEGPYEQYF

D gene: NA
J gene: TRBJ2-2
V gene: TRBV6-1
clone size: NA
CDR3 DNA: TGTGCCAGCAGTGCGGACAGTATCTTCACCGGGGAGCTGTTTTTT
CDR3 protein: CASSADSIFTGELFF

D gene: TRBD2
J gene: TRBJ2-7
V gene: TRBV5-4
clone size: NA
CDR3 DNA: TGTGCCAGCAGCCGGGCGGGGGGTTCCCCTAGGGAGCAGTACTTC
CDR3 protein: CASSRAGGSPREQYF

D gene: TRBD1
J gene: TRBJ1-1
V gene: TRBV4-1
clone size: NA
CDR3 DNA: TGCGCCAGCAGCCTACAGGGGCCAAGGATGAACACTGAAGCTTTCTTT
CDR3 protein: CASSLQGPRMNTEAFF

D gene: NA
J gene: TRBJ1-4
V gene: TRBV4-1
clone size: NA
CDR3 DNA: TGCGCCAGCAGTCCCAACGGGCAGGCCGGCGAAAAACTGTTTTTT
CDR3 protein: CASSPNGQAGEKLFF

D gene: NA
J gene: TRBJ1-3
V gene: TRBV6-6
clone size: NA
CDR3 DNA: TGTGCCAGCAGTGGAGACAGTGGCTCTGGAAACACCATATATTTT
CDR3 protein: CASSGDSGSGNTIYF

D gene: TRBD1
J gene: TRBJ2-7
V gene: TRBV28
clone size: NA
CDR3 DNA: TGTGCCAGCAGACACGGGACAGGGGGTTCCTACGAGCAGTACTTC
CDR3 protein: CASRHGTGGSYEQYF

D gene: TRBD2
J gene: TRBJ2-1
V gene: TRBV6-1
clone size: NA
CDR3 DNA: TGTGCCAGCAGTGTTACCGGGACTAGCGGGAGGAGAGGATCCTACAATGAGCAGTTCTTC
CDR3 protein: CASSVTGTSGRRGSYNEQFF

D gene: NA
J gene: TRBJ1-1
V gene: TRBV18
clone size: NA
CDR3 DNA: TGTGCCAGCTCACCACCGGTTAGGGGCGGGGGCACTGAAGCTTTCTTT
CDR3 protein: CASSPPVRGGGTEAFF

D gene: NA
J gene: TRBJ2-7
V gene: TRBV28
clone size: NA
CDR3 DNA: TGTGCCAGCAGAACGGGGATAAGCTCCTACGAGCAGTACTTC
CDR3 protein: CASRTGISSYEQYF

D gene: NA
J gene: TRBJ2-7
V gene: TRBV11-2
clone size: NA
CDR3 DNA: TGTGCCAGCAGCTGGCTAGGGCACGAGCAGTACTTC
CDR3 protein: CASSWLGHEQYF

D gene: TRBD1
J gene: TRBJ2-2
V gene: TRBV4-1
clone size: NA
CDR3 DNA: TGCGCCAGCAGCCAGAACAGGGGAGCGAACACCGGGGAGCTGTTTTTT
CDR3 protein: CASSQNRGANTGELFF

D gene: TRBD1
J gene: TRBJ1-4
V gene: TRBV2
clone size: NA
CDR3 DNA: TGTGCCAGCGGGACAGGGGCTGAAAAACTGTTTTTT
CDR3 protein: CASGTGAEKLFF

D gene: NA
J gene: TRBJ2-7
V gene: TRBV11-1
clone size: NA
CDR3 DNA: TGTGCCAGCAGCTCATTTGGTCGGGACTACGAGCAGTACTTC
CDR3 protein: CASSSFGRDYEQYF

D gene: NA
J gene: TRBJ2-7
V gene: TRBV19
clone size: NA
CDR3 DNA: TGTGCCAGTAGTCTCAGGGAGACCTACGAGCAGTACTTC
CDR3 protein: CASSLRETYEQYF